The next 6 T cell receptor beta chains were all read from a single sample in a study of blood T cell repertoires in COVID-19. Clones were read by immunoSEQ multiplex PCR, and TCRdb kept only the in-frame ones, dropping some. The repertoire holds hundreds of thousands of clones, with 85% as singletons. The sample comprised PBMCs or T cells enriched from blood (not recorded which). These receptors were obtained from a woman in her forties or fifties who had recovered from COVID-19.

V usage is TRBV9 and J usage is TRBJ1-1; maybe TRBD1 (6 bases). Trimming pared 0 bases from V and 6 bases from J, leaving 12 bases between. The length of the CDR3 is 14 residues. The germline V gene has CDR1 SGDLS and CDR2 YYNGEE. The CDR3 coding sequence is TGTGCCAGCAGCGTAGTATCAGGGGCCGCTGAAGCTTTCTTT. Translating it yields CASSVVSGAAEAFF.

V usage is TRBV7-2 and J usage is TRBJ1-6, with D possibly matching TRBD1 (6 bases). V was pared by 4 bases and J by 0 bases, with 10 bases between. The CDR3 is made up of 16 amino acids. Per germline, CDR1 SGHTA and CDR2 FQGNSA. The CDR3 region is CASSSTGSSYNSPLHF. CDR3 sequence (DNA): TGTGCCAGCAGCTCTACAGGGAGCTCCTATAATTCACCCCTCCACTTT.

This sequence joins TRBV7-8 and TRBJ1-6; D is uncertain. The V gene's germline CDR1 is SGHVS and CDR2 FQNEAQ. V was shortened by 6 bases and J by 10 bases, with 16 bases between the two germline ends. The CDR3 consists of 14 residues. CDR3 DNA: TGTGCCAGCAGTTTCCGGGGTTTGACCTCACCCCTCCACTTT. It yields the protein CASSFRGLTSPLHF.

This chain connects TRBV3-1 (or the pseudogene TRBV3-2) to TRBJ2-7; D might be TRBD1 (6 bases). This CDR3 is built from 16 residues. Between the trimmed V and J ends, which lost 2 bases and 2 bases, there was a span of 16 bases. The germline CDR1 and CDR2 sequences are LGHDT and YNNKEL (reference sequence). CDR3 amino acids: CASSQPTPGTTYEQYF. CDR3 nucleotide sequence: TGTGCCAGCAGCCAACCTACCCCTGGGACAACCTACGAGCAGTACTTC.

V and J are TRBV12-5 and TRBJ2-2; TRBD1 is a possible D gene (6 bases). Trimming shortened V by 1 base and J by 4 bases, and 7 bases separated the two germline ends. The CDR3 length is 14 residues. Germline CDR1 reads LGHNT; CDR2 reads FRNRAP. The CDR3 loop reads CASGLGGLTGELFF. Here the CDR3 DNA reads TGTGCTAGTGGTTTGGGGGGGCTCACCGGGGAGCTGTTTTTT.

CDR3 sequence (DNA): TGTGCCAGCAGCCCCACTAGCGGGGGTAAATCAGATACGCAGTATTTT. Protein sequence: CASSPTSGGKSDTQYF. This chain uses TRBV9 with TRBJ2-3, with TRBD2 identical over 11 bases. V gave up 4 bases and J gave up 4 bases; unmatched junction bases: 8. Germline lookup yields CDR1 SGDLS and CDR2 YYNGEE. The CDR3 totals 16 residues. Combining the CDR3 with reference TRBV9 and TRBJ2-3 gives the whole variable domain DSGVTQTPKHLITATGQRVTLRCSPRSGDLSVYWYQQSLDQGLQFLIQYYNGEERAKGNILERFSAQQFPDLHSELNLSSLELGDSALYFCASSPTSGGKSDTQYFGPGTRLTVL.